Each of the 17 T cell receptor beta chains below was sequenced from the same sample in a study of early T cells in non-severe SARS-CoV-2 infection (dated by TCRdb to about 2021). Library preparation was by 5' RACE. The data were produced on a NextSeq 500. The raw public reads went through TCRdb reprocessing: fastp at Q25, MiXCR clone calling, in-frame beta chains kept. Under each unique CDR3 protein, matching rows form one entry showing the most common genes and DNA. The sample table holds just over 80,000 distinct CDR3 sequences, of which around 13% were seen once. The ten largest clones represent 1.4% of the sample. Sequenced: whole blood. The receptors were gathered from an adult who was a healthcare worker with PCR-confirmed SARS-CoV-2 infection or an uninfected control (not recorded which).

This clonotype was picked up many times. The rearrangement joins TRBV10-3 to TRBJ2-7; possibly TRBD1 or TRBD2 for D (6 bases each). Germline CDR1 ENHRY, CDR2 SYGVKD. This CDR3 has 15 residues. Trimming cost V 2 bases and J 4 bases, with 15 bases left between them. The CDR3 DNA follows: TGTGCCATCAGTGAGAGGGGGACTTCAAGATACGAGCAGTACTTC. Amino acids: CAISERGTSRYEQYF.

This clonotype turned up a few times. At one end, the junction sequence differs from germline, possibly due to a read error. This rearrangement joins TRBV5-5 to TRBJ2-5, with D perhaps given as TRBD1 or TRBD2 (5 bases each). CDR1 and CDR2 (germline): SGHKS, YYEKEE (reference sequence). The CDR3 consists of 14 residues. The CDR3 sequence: CASSLGPDQETQYF. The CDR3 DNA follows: TGTGCCAGCAGCCTGGGACCTGACCAGGAGACCCAGTACTTC.

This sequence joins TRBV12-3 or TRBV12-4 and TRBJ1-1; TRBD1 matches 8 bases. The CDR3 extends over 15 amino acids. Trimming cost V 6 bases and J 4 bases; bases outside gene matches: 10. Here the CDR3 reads CASSTRGRGGTEAFF. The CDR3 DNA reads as TGTGCCAGCAGCACCAGGGGGCGCGGGGGCACTGAAGCTTTCTTT.

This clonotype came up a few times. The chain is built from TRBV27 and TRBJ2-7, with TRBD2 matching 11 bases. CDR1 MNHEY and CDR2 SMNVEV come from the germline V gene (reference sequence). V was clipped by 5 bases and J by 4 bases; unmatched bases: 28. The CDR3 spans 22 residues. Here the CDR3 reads CASSTHLLGTRDKASGRYEQYF. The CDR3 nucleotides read TGTGCCAGCAGTACCCACCTACTGGGAACACGGGACAAGGCTAGCGGGAGGTACGAGCAGTACTTC.

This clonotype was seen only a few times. CDR3 sequence reads: CSVVTGHSYEQYF. CDR3 DNA: TGCAGCGTTGTCACAGGACACTCCTACGAGCAGTACTTC. The V and J genes are TRBV29-1 and TRBJ2-7, with D possibly TRBD1 on 5 matching bases. Germline V lookup: CDR1 SQVTM, CDR2 ANQGSEA. The CDR3 runs 13 residues. V was trimmed by 4 bases and J by 0 bases, leaving 10 bases between them.

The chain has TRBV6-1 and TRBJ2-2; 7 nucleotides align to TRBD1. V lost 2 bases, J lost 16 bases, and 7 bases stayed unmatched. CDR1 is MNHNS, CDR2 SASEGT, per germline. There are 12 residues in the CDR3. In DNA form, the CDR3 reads TGTGCCAGCAGTGAACGACAGGGAGTGTCGTTTTTT. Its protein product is CASSERQGVSFF.

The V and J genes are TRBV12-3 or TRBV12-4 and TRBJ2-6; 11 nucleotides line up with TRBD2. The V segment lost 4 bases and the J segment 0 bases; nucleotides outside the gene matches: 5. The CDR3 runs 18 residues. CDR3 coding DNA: TGTGCCAGCAGTTCGGGACTAGCGGAGTTCTCTGGGGCCAACGTCCTGACTTTC. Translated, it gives CASSSGLAEFSGANVLTF.

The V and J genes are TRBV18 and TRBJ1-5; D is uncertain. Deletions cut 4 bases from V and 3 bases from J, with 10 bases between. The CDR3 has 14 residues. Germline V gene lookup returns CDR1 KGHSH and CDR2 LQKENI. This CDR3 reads CASSREGDNQPQHF. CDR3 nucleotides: TGTGCCAGCTCACGCGAGGGTGACAATCAGCCCCAGCATTTT.

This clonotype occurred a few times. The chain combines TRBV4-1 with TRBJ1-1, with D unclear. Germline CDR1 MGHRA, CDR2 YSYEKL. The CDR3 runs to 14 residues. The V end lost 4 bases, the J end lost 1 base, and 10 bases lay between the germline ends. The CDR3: CASSLFDENTEAFF. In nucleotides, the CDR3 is TGCGCCAGCAGCCTTTTTGACGAGAACACTGAAGCTTTCTTT.

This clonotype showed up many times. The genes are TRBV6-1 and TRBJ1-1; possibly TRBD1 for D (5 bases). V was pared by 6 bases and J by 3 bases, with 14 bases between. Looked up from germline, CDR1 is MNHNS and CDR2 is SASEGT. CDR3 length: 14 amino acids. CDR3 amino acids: CASSGTTQDTEAFF. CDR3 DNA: TGTGCCAGCAGCGGTACCACACAGGACACTGAAGCTTTCTTT.

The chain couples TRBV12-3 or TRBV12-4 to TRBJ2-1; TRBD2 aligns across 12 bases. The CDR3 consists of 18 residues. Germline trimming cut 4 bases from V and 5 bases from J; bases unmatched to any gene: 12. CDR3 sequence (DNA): TGTGCCAGCAGTTCCACCCCGACTAGCGGGGGAGTCCACAATGAGCAGTTCTTC. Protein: CASSSTPTSGGVHNEQFF.

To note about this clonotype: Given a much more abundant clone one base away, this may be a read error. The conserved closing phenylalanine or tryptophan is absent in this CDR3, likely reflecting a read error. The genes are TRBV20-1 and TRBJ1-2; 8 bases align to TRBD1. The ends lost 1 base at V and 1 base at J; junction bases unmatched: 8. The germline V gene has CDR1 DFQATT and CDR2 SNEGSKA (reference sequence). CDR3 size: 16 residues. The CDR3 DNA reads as TGCAGTGCTAGAGCCCCCCGGACAGGGTTTAACTATGGCTACACCTCC. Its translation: CSARAPRTGFNYGYTS.

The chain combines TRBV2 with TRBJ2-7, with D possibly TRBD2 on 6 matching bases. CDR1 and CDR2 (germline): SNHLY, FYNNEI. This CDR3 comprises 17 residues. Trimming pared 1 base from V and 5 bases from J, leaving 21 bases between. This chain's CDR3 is CASSEETRFRARNEQYF. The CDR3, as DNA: TGTGCCAGCAGTGAAGAGACTAGGTTCAGGGCGAGGAACGAGCAGTACTTC.

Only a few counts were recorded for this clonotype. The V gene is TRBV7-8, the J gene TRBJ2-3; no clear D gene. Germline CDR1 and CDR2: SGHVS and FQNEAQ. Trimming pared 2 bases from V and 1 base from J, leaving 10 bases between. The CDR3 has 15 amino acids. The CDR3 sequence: CASSLHEVGTDTQYF. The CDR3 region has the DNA TGTGCCAGCAGCTTACACGAAGTGGGCACAGATACGCAGTATTTT.

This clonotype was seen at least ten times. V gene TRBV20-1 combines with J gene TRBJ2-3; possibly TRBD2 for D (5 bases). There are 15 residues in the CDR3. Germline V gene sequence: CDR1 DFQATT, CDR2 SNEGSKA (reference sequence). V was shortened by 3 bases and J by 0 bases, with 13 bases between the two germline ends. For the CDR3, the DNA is TGCAGTGCTAGCGGGGTGAGAGGTAGCACAGATACGCAGTATTTT. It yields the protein CSASGVRGSTDTQYF.

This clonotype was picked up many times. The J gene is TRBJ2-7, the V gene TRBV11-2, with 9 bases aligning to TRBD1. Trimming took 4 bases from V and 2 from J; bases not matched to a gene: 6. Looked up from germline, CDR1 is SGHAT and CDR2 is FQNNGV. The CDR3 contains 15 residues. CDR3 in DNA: TGTGCCAGCAGCTCGTACAGGGGGCAGGCCTACGAGCAGTACTTC. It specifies CASSSYRGQAYEQYF.

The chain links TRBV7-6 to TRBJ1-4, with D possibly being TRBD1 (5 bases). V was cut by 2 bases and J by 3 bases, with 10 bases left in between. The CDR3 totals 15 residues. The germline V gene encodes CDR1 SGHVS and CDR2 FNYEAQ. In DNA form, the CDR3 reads TGTGCCAGCAGCTTATCTGGGGCGGCTAATGAAAAACTGTTTTTT. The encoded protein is CASSLSGAANEKLFF.